This T cell receptor beta chain is drawn from a study of shared clonotypes between healthy human individuals. Study outcomes and limitations: A handful of donors shared 5% to 5.5% of their naive CD4 clonotypes. Larger richness was generally estimated for naive than memory subsets.

With respect to this clone: Its antigen remains unidentified.

Germline CDR1 and CDR2: LGHNA and YSLEER. Trimming took off 4 bases at V and 4 bases at J, with 17 bases between the two ends. This CDR3 comprises 15 residues. Per the original methods: ImmunoSEQ output held junction-only sequences without quality scores, so filtering differed. The method was immunoSEQ multiplex PCR; TCRdb's version includes in-frame clones alone and lacks a portion of them. The V and J calls and clone size come from that table; D and trimming were worked out from the DNA. The sample lists under 1,900,000 clones; about 98.5% were seen once. The clonotype comes from a man aged 30 to 39 in good health. Sequencing was carried out using naive CD4+ T cells sorted from blood. Stated subset: CD45RA+ positively selected. This chain uses TRBV4-3 with TRBJ2-7, with TRBD1 as a possible D gene (6 bases). This CDR3 is CASSPSWDTTYEQYF. In DNA, the CDR3 is TGCGCCAGCAGCCCCTCTTGGGACACGACTTACGAGCAGTACTTC.